The text below deals with one T cell receptor beta chain. Antigen: not known. This sample was included in a study of cytomegalovirus exposure and HLA in healthy donors. Looking at the study overall: The 110 or so validation repertoires used a platform that matched the one used for the approximately 620 first-cohort repertoires, as a later analysis reported.

Sequencing used immunoSEQ multiplex PCR; TCRdb keeps in-frame clones, though not all of them. In the table there are around 100,000 clones, around 84% of which are singletons. Study-wide results and caveats: TCR beta chains numbering more than 150 were designated cytomegalovirus-associated. The tendency of first-cohort TCR clusters to co-occur in the roughly 110 validation repertoires emerged from a later analysis.

The CDR3 consists of 16 residues. The V gene end was trimmed by 5 bases and the J gene end by 7 bases; junction bases not matched to a gene: 9. Germline V lookup: CDR1 SGHTA, CDR2 FQGNSA. The chain carries TRBV7-2 and TRBJ2-1; 12 bases align to TRBD2. Sequenced input: PBMCs. This TCR derives from a man aged 18 to 30 in good health and CMV-seropositive. CDR3 region: CASSLTPGLAGNEQFF. The DNA of the CDR3 is TGTGCCAGCAGCCTCACCCCGGGACTAGCGGGTAATGAGCAGTTCTTC.